The 26 T cell receptor beta chains in this list originate from one sample, sequenced in a study of blood T cell repertoires in COVID-19. Measured with immunoSEQ multiplex PCR; TCRdb has only the in-frame clones, and not every one. The sample holds about 270,000 clones, around 93% seen once. Sequencing was done on a sample of PBMCs or T cells enriched from blood (not recorded which). The source of these receptors is a man between 40 and 49 years old who had been exposed to COVID-19.

The genes are TRBV7-2 and TRBJ1-1; a possible D gene is TRBD1 (5 bases). V was trimmed by 8 bases and J by 5 bases, leaving 21 bases between them. CDR1 SGHTA and CDR2 FQGNSA come from the germline V gene. CDR3 length: 15 residues. The CDR3 DNA follows: TGTGCCAGCCGCTGGTTGACGGGGGGAGGTACTGAAGCTTTCTTT. Amino acid sequence: CASRWLTGGGTEAFF.

The V gene is TRBV5-1, the J gene TRBJ2-3, with 15 bases fitting TRBD2. The CDR3 has 18 amino acids. After removal of 4 bases from V and 5 bases from J, the junction contained 11 bases not matched to a gene. CDR1 is SGHRS and CDR2 is YFSETQ in the germline V gene. DNA for the CDR3: TGCGCCAGCAGCGGGGGACTAGCGGGAGGATGGGGACGAGATACGCAGTATTTT. It yields the protein CASSGGLAGGWGRDTQYF.

This chain joins TRBV18 and TRBJ2-7; 10 positions agree with TRBD2. Germline lookup yields CDR1 KGHSH and CDR2 LQKENI. The CDR3 is 15 residues long. Trimming at V came to 2 bases and at J to 0 bases, leaving 1 base not matched to a gene. CDR3 in DNA: TGTGCCAGCTCACCAACTAGCGGGGCCTCCTACGAGCAGTACTTC. It translates to CASSPTSGASYEQYF.

The V gene is TRBV4-2, the J gene TRBJ2-1, with 12 bases aligning to TRBD2. Germline lookup yields CDR1 LGHNA and CDR2 YNFKEQ. Trimming removed 0 bases from V and 6 bases from J; junction bases left unmatched: 3. This CDR3 is built from 16 residues. The CDR3 sequence: CASSQDASGGGNEQFF. The CDR3 DNA is TGTGCCAGCAGCCAAGATGCTAGCGGGGGGGGCAATGAGCAGTTCTTC.

J is TRBJ2-1 and V is TRBV5-1, with 7 bases that match TRBD2. Germline CDR1 and CDR2: SGHRS and YFSETQ. The CDR3 covers 16 residues. V shed 0 bases and J 3 bases; nucleotides not matched to a gene: 6. For the CDR3, the DNA is TGCGCCAGCAGCTTGGTCGCGGGAGAATTCTACAATGAGCAGTTCTTC. It is translated as CASSLVAGEFYNEQFF.

This rearrangement joins TRBV20-1 to TRBJ2-7; D gene unclear. Trimming shortened V by 6 bases and J by 0 bases, and 6 bases separated the two germline ends. Germline CDR1 DFQATT, CDR2 SNEGSKA (reference sequence). This CDR3 comprises 11 residues. In DNA, the CDR3 is TGCAGTGCGATGAGCTCCTACGAGCAGTACTTC. This translates into CSAMSSYEQYF.

V usage is TRBV14 and J usage is TRBJ2-1; 7 bases are shared with TRBD2. Germline assignment: CDR1 SGHDN and CDR2 FVKESK. The V gene end was trimmed by 4 bases and the J gene end by 10 bases; junction bases not matched to a gene: 13. The CDR3 consists of 15 residues. CDR3 residues: CASSPLGGPPDEQFF. The CDR3 DNA follows: TGTGCCAGCAGCCCGTTGGGAGGGCCCCCTGACGAGCAGTTCTTC.

This clone was seen only once. The rearrangement links TRBV3-1 (or the pseudogene TRBV3-2) to TRBJ2-7, with 9 bases lining up with TRBD2. The length of the CDR3 is 16 residues. Per germline, CDR1 LGHDT and CDR2 YNNKEL (reference sequence). V gave up 8 bases and J gave up 2 bases; unmatched junction bases: 13. CDR3 in amino acids: CASGPDWTSAAYEQYF. The CDR3, as DNA: TGTGCCAGCGGTCCCGATTGGACTAGCGCTGCCTACGAGCAGTACTTC.

In this sample, this clone turned up once. The chain carries TRBV7-9 and TRBJ2-1; TRBD1 aligns across 7 bases. Unmatched junction bases numbered 8, after V lost 2 bases and J lost 4 bases. The length of the CDR3 is 16 residues. CDR1 and CDR2 from the germline V gene are SEHNR and FQNEAQ (reference sequence). CDR3: CASSLTPTGKYNEQFF. The CDR3 DNA sequence: TGTGCCAGCAGCTTAACCCCGACAGGGAAATACAATGAGCAGTTCTTC. The whole variable domain, remainder taken from reference TRBV7-9 and TRBJ2-1, is DTGVSQNPRHKITKRGQNVTFRCDPISEHNRLYWYRQTLGQGPEFLTYFQNEAQLEKSRLLSDRFSAERPKGSFSTLEIQRTEQGDSAMYLCASSLTPTGKYNEQFFGPGTRLTVL.

The rearrangement joins TRBV6-5 to TRBJ1-1; no clear D. Trimming left V 7 bases short and J 10 bases short, with 13 bases between. This CDR3 is built from 11 residues. The germline V gene has CDR1 MNHEY and CDR2 SVGAGI. The CDR3 region is CASMSGAGAFF. In DNA, the CDR3 is TGTGCCAGCATGTCGGGTGCGGGAGCTTTCTTT.

The chain combines TRBV28 with TRBJ2-1; 7 bases line up with TRBD1. Trimming took 5 bases from V and 0 from J; bases not matched to a gene: 4. CDR1 is MDHEN and CDR2 is SYDVKM in the germline V gene. This CDR3 has 15 amino acids. CDR3: CASSETGSSYNEQFF. As DNA, the CDR3 is TGTGCCAGCAGTGAGACAGGGAGCTCCTACAATGAGCAGTTCTTC.

The CDR3 sequence: CASSSLGTDPRGEQFF. In DNA, the CDR3 is TGTGCCAGCAGCTCCCTAGGGACAGACCCCCGGGGTGAGCAGTTCTTC. The V and J genes are TRBV7-9 and TRBJ2-1, with 7 bases lining up with TRBD1. With V trimmed by 4 bases and J by 9 bases, 15 bases remained unmatched. This CDR3 has 16 residues. The germline gives CDR1 SEHNR, CDR2 FQNEAQ (reference sequence).

CDR3 sequence: CASSLPLWANTEAFF. In DNA, the CDR3 is TGTGCCAGCAGTCTACCACTTTGGGCTAACACTGAAGCTTTCTTT. The chain is built from TRBV28 and TRBJ1-1; D gene ambiguous. The CDR3 consists of 15 residues. Germline V CDR1 and CDR2: MDHEN, SYDVKM. V was clipped by 5 bases and J by 2 bases, with 15 bases between them.

The V and J genes are TRBV29-1 and TRBJ2-1; TRBD1 aligns across 8 bases. Germline V CDR1 and CDR2: SQVTM, ANQGSEA. The V gene end was trimmed by 6 bases and the J gene end by 6 bases; junction bases not matched to a gene: 4. The CDR3 spans 12 residues. In DNA, the CDR3 is TGCAGCGTCCGAACAGGGGGCAATGAGCAGTTCTTC. It codes for CSVRTGGNEQFF.

This chain connects TRBV5-4 to TRBJ2-7, with TRBD2 matching over 10 bases. V shed 2 bases and J 5 bases; nucleotides not matched to a gene: 1. The germline V gene encodes CDR1 SGHNT and CDR2 YYREEE (reference sequence). The CDR3 is 13 amino acids. The CDR3 coding sequence is TGTGCCAGCAGCTTCGGACTAGCGGACGAGCAGTACTTC. Translated: CASSFGLADEQYF.

The CDR3 DNA reads TGTGCCAGCAGCCAGCCCCGGGGGGAGCAGTACTTC. Translation gives CASSQPRGEQYF. This rearrangement joins TRBV3-1 (or the pseudogene TRBV3-2) to TRBJ2-7, with a possible D match to TRBD2 (6 bases). V was trimmed by 3 bases and J by 7 bases, leaving 10 bases between them. This CDR3 has 12 residues. Germline CDR1 reads LGHDT; CDR2 reads YNNKEL (reference sequence).

V is TRBV5-1 and J is TRBJ1-2; D might be TRBD1 (6 bases). This CDR3 region has 17 residues. Germline CDR1 is SGHRS and CDR2 is YFSETQ. The V end was cut by 6 bases, the J end by 6 bases, with 27 bases between. CDR3 DNA: TGCGCCAGCACCATATCACTACTGGGGGGGCCCGAAGATGGCTACACCTTC. It is translated as CASTISLLGGPEDGYTF.

V and J are TRBV7-3 and TRBJ2-2; D is perhaps TRBD1 (7 bases). Per germline, CDR1 SGHTA and CDR2 FQGTGA. This CDR3 contains 16 residues. V was shortened by 4 bases and J by 6 bases, with 18 bases between the two germline ends. This CDR3 reads CASSSKGASVPGELFF. CDR3 coding DNA: TGTGCCAGCAGCTCCAAGGGGGCTAGCGTCCCCGGGGAGCTGTTTTTT.

This rearrangement joins TRBV3-1 (or the pseudogene TRBV3-2) to TRBJ1-5, with a possible D match to TRBD1 (5 bases). V dropped 0 bases and J dropped 6 bases, with 12 bases sitting between them. CDR3 length equals 15 residues. Germline V CDR1 and CDR2: LGHDT, YNNKEL (reference sequence). The DNA for the CDR3 is TGTGCCAGCAGCCAAGATTTTTCGGGGGGTCAGCCCCAGCATTTT. It translates to CASSQDFSGGQPQHF.

This chain connects TRBV7-3 to TRBJ2-4, with a possible D match to TRBD1 (6 bases). This CDR3 has 14 amino acids. The ends were cut back, 0 bases at V and 4 bases at J, with 7 bases in the middle. Germline values: CDR1 SGHTA, CDR2 FQGTGA. For the CDR3, the DNA is TGTGCCAGCAGCTTAACAGGACAGAAAAACATTCAGTACTTC. This encodes CASSLTGQKNIQYF.

This clone was seen only once. CDR3 amino acids: CASSNRGQGYTF. The CDR3, as DNA: TGTGCCAGCAGTAACAGGGGGCAGGGCTACACCTTC. The V and J genes are TRBV12-3 or TRBV12-4 and TRBJ1-2; 9 positions agree with TRBD1. V trimming: 5 bases; J trimming: 8 bases; junction bases outside the gene matches: 3. CDR3 length equals 12 residues.

The chain has TRBV18 and TRBJ2-7, with 14 bases lining up with TRBD2. The CDR3 spans 20 residues. The V segment lost 1 base and the J segment 2 bases; nucleotides outside the gene matches: 13. The germline V gene encodes CDR1 KGHSH and CDR2 LQKENI. CDR3 residues: CASSPLGLAGGMNAPYEQYF. In DNA form, the CDR3 reads TGTGCCAGCTCACCACTTGGACTAGCGGGAGGAATGAACGCCCCCTACGAGCAGTACTTC. Using reference TRBV18 and TRBJ2-7 for the parts outside the CDR3, the full variable domain is NAGVMQNPRHLVRRRGQEARLRCSPMKGHSHVYWYRQLPEEGLKFMVYLQKENIIDESGMPKERFSAEFPKEGPSILRIQQVVRGDSAAYFCASSPLGLAGGMNAPYEQYFGPGTRLTVT.

V gene TRBV30 combines with J gene TRBJ1-1; D ambiguous. Trimming removed 2 bases at V and 0 bases at J, with 7 bases between. CDR3 length: 13 residues. CDR1 GTSNPN and CDR2 SVGIG come from the germline V gene (reference sequence). In DNA, the CDR3 is TGTGCCTGGAGTCTAGTCCTGAACACTGAAGCTTTCTTT. Its translation: CAWSLVLNTEAFF.

The rearrangement links TRBV11-2 to TRBJ2-7; 8 nucleotides align to TRBD1. J lost 4 bases, V lost 1 base, and 9 bases had no gene match. CDR1 and CDR2 (germline): SGHAT, FQNNGV. This CDR3 region has 16 residues. The CDR3 region has the DNA TGTGCCAGCAGCTTAGTTTCTAGGGACAGGCCGTACGAGCAGTACTTC. Amino acid sequence: CASSLVSRDRPYEQYF.

The chain employs TRBV28 and TRBJ2-1; 14 nucleotides align to TRBD2. The CDR3 length is 16 residues. Losses at the gene ends were 5 bases for V and 10 bases for J; bases not matched to a gene: 10. The germline V gene has CDR1 MDHEN and CDR2 SYDVKM. The CDR3 nucleotides are TGTGCCAGCAGTCCGTGGGGGACTAGCGGGAGAGTAGAGCAGTTCTTC. It encodes CASSPWGTSGRVEQFF. Full variable domain (rest looked up from reference TRBV28 and TRBJ2-1): DVKVTQSSRYLVKRTGEKVFLECVQDMDHENMFWYRQDPGLGLRLIYFSYDVKMKEKGDIPEGYSVSREKKERFSLILESASTNQTSMYLCASSPWGTSGRVEQFFGPGTRLTVL.

J is TRBJ1-5 and V is TRBV18; perhaps TRBD1 as D (6 bases). The germline V gene has CDR1 KGHSH and CDR2 LQKENI. This CDR3 spans 14 amino acids. V lost 8 bases, J lost 2 bases, and 13 bases lay in between. The chain's CDR3 is CASAENRGNQPQHF. CDR3 DNA sequence: TGTGCCAGCGCCGAAAACAGGGGCAATCAGCCCCAGCATTTT.